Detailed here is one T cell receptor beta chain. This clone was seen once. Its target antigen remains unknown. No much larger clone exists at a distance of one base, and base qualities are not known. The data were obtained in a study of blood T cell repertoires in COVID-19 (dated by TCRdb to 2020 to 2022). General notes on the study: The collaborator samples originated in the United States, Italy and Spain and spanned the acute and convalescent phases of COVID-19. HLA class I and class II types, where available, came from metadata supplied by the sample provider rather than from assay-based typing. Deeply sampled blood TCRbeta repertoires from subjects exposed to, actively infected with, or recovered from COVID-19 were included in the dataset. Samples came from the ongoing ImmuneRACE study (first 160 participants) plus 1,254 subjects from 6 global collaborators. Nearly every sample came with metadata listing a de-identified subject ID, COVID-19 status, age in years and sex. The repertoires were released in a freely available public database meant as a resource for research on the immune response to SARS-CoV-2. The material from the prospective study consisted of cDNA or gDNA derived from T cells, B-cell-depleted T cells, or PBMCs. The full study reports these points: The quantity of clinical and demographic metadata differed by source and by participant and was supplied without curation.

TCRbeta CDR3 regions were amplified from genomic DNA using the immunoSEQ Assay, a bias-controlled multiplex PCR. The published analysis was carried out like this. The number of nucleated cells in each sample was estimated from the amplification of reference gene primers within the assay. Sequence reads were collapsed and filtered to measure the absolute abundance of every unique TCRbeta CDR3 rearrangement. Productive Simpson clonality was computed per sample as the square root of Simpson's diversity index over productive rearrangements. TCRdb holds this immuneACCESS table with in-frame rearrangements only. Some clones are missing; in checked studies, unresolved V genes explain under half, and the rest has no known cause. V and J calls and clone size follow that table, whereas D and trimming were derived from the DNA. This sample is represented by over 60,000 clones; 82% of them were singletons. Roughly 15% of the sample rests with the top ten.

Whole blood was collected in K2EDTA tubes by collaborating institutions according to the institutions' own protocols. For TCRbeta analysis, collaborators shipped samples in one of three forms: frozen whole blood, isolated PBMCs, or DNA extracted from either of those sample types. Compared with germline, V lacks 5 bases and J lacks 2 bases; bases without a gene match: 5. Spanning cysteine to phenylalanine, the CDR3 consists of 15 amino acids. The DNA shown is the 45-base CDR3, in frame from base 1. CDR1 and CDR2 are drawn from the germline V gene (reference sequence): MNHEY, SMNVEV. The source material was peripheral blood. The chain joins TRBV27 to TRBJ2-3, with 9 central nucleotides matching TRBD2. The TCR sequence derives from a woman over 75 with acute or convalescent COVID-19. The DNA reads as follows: TGTGCCAGCAGTGTCCTAGCGGGACTCACAGATACGCAGTATTTT. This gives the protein CASSVLAGLTDTQYF.